This T cell receptor (delta chain) is drawn from a study of gamma-delta T cells after stem cell transplantation. TCRdb re-analyzed the RT-PCR reads via CATT. The sample yields approximately 880 delta-chain clones, approximately 19% seen once. Deletions cut 1 base from V and 2 bases from J, with 22 bases between. Looked up from germline, CDR1 is GEAIGNYY and CDR2 is EKD. The CDR3 contains 19 residues. This clone is judged large. Other nucleotide sequences in the sample specify the same CDR3. The sequenced material came from gamma-delta T cells. The sequence was obtained from a human donor. It is not recorded whose cells these are; they may come from a transplant donor. The chain joins TRDV2 to TRDJ2, with D possibly matching TRDD3 (6 bases). For the CDR3, the DNA is TGTGCCTGTGACACGATTTTGGGGGCCAGGCCAATCTTGACAGCACAACTCTTCTTT. Residues: CACDTILGARPILTAQLFF.